This TCR beta chain was sequenced for a study of blood T cell repertoires in COVID-19. Donors were grouped by their self-reported clinical history. Donors of Cohort 3 who recovered were those that had two negative PCRs, clearance, or symptom resolution. Trimming took off 1 base at V and 6 bases at J, with 19 bases between the two ends. Germline V CDR1 and CDR2: SEHNR, FQNEAQ (reference sequence). The CDR3 sequence is 17 residues long. As handled by the study authors: Reference gene primers were amplified, and this amplification served to estimate nucleated cell counts. TCRdb's table, derived via immunoSEQ multiplex PCR, lists solely in-frame clones and lacks some. From that table come the V and J calls and clone size; the DNA was used to work out D and trimming. The sample carries about 380,000 clones, more than 70% recorded once.

The clonotype comes from a man aged 30-40 years who had recovered from COVID-19. Sample: PBMCs or T cells enriched from blood (not recorded which). The rearrangement joins TRBV7-9 to TRBJ2-1; TRBD2 might be the D (6 bases). The CDR3 DNA reads as TGTGCCAGCAGCTTAGTGGGGACCGGGAGCTCGGGCAATGAGCAGTTCTTC. Translated: CASSLVGTGSSGNEQFF.